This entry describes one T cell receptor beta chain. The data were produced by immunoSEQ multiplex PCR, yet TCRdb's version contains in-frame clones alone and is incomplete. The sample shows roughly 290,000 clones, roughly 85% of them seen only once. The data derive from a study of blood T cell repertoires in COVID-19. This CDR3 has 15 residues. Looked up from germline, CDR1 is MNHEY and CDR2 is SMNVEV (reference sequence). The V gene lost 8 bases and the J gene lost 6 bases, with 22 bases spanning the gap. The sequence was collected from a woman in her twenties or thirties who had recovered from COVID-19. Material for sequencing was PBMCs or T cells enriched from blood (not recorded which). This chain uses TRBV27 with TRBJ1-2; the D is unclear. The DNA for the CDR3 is TGTGCCAGCGGTCAAAGACACGCGAGTTCAAATGGCTACACCTTC. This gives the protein CASGQRHASSNGYTF.